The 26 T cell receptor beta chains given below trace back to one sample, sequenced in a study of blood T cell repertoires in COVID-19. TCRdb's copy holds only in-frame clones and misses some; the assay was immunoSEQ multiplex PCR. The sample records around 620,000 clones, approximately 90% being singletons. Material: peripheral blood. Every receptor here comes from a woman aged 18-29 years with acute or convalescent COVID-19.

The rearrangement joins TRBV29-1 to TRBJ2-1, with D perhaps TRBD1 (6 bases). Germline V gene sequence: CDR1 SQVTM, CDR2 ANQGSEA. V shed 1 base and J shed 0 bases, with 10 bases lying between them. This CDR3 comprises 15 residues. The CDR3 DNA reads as TGCAGCGTTGAAGGGACAGTTAGCTCCTACAATGAGCAGTTCTTC. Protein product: CSVEGTVSSYNEQFF.

As DNA, the CDR3 is TGTGCCAGCAGGCCGCAGGGTACCGGGGAGCTGTTTTTT. This translates into CASRPQGTGELFF. This sequence joins TRBV2 and TRBJ2-2, with TRBD1 as a possible D gene (5 bases). The V end was cut by 6 bases, the J end by 5 bases, with 10 bases between. Looked up from germline, CDR1 is SNHLY and CDR2 is FYNNEI. The CDR3 runs to 13 residues.

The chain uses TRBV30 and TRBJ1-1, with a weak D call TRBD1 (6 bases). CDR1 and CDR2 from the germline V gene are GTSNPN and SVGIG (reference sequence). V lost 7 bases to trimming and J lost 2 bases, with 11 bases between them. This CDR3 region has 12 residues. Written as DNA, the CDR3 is TGTGCCTCCCCGGGGGGCAACACTGAAGCTTTCTTT. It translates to CASPGGNTEAFF.

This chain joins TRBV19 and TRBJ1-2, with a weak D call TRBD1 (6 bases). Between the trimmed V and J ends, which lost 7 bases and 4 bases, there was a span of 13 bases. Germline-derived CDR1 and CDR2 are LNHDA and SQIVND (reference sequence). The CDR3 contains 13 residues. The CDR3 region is CASTLDSFYGYTF. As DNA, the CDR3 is TGTGCCAGTACCTTGGACAGCTTCTATGGCTACACCTTC. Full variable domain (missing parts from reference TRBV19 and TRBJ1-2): DGGITQSPKYLFRKEGQNVTLSCEQNLNHDAMYWYRQDPGQGLRLIYYSQIVNDFQKGDIAEGYSVSREKKESFPLTVTSAQKNPTAFYLCASTLDSFYGYTFGSGTRLTVV.

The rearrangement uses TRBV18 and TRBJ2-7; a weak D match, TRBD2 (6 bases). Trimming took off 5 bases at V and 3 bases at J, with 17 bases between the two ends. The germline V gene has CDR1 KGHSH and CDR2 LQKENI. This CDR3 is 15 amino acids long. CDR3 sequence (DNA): TGTGCCAGCTCATTTGGGGGGTCCACCTTCTACGAGCAGTACTTC. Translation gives CASSFGGSTFYEQYF.

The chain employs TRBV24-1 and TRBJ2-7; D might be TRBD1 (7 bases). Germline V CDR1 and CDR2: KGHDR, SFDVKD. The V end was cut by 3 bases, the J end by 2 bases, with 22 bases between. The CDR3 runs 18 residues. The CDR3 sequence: CATSDPMQEGDSTYEQYF. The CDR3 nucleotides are TGTGCCACCAGTGATCCCATGCAGGAGGGGGACAGCACCTACGAGCAGTACTTC.

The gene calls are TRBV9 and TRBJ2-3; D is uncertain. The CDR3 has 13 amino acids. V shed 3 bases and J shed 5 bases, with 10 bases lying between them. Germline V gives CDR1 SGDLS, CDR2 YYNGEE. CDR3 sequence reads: CASSDSTLDTQYF. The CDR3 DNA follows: TGTGCCAGCAGCGACTCGACTCTAGATACGCAGTATTTT. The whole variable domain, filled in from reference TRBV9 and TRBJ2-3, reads DSGVTQTPKHLITATGQRVTLRCSPRSGDLSVYWYQQSLDQGLQFLIQYYNGEERAKGNILERFSAQQFPDLHSELNLSSLELGDSALYFCASSDSTLDTQYFGPGTRLTVL.

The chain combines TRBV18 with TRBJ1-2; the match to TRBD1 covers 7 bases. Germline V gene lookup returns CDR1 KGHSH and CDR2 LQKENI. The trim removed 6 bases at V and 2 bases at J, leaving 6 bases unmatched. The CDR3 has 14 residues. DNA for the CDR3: TGTGCCAGCTCTCCTAGACAGGGAAACTATGGCTACACCTTC. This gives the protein CASSPRQGNYGYTF.

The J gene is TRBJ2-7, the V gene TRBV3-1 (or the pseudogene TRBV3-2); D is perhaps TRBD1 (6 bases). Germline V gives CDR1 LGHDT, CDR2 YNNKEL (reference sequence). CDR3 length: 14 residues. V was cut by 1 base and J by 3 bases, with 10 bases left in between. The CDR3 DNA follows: TGTGCCAGCAGCCAAGGGACAGAGAACTACGAGCAGTACTTC. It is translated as CASSQGTENYEQYF.

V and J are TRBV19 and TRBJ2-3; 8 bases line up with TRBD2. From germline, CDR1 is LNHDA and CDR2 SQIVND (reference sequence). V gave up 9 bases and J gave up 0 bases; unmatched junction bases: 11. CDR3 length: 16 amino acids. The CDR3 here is CASADTGTSSTDTQYF. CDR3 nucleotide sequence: TGTGCCAGCGCAGACACCGGGACTAGTAGCACAGATACGCAGTATTTT.

CDR3 sequence: CASSFETGWSSYNEQFF. The CDR3 DNA is TGTGCCAGCAGCTTTGAGACGGGATGGAGCTCCTACAATGAGCAGTTCTTC. The J gene is TRBJ2-1, the V gene TRBV7-6; possible D gene TRBD2, 5 bases. V was shortened by 3 bases and J by 0 bases, with 15 bases between the two germline ends. This CDR3 spans 17 amino acids. CDR1 and CDR2 from the germline V gene are SGHVS and FNYEAQ.

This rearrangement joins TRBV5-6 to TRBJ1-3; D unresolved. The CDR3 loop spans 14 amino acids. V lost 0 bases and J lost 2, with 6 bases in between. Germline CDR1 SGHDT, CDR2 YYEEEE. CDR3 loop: CASSLGAAGNTIYF. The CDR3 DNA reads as TGTGCCAGCAGCTTGGGGGCCGCTGGAAACACCATATATTTT.

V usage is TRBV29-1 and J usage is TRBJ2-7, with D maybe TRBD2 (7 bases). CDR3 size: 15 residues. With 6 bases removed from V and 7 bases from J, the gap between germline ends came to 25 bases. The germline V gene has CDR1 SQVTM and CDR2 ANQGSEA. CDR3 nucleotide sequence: TGCAGCGTCCCCAAGGGGGGGACCCCCTCGGGGGAGCAGTACTTC. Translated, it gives CSVPKGGTPSGEQYF.

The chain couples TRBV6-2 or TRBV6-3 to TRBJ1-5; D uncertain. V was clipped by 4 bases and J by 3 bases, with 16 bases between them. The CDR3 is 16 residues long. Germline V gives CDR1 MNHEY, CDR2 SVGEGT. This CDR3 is CASSFQEWRLNQPQHF. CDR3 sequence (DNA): TGTGCCAGCAGTTTTCAGGAGTGGAGGCTCAATCAGCCCCAGCATTTT.

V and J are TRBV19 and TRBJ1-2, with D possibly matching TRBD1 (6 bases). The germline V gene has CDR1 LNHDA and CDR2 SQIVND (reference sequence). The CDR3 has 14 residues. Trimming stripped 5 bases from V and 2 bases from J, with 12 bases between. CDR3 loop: CASSATGLNYGYTF. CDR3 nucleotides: TGTGCCAGTAGTGCAACAGGGTTAAACTATGGCTACACCTTC.

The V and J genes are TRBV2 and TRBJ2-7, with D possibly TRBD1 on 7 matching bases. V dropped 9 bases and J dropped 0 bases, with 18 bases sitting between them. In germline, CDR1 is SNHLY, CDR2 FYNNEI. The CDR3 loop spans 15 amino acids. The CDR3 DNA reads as TGTGCCAGACAATCGGCGGGACAGAGCTCCTACGAGCAGTACTTC. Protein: CARQSAGQSSYEQYF.

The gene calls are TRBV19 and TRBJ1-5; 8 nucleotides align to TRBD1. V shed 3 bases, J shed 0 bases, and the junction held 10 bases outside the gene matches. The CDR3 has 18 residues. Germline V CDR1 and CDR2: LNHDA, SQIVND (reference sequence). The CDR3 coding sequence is TGTGCCAGTAGTATCGGGACAGGTTATCCCTATAGCAATCAGCCCCAGCATTTT. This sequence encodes CASSIGTGYPYSNQPQHF.

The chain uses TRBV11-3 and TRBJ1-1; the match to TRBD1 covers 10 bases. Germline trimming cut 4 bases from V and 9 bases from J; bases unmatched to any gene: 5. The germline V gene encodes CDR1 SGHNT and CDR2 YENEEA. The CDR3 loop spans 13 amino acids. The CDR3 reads CASSSDRGTQAFF. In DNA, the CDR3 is TGTGCCAGCAGCTCGGACAGGGGGACTCAAGCTTTCTTT.

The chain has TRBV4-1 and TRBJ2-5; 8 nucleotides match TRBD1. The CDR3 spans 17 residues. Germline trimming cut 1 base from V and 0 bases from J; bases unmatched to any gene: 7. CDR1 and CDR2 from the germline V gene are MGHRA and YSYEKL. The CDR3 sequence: CASSQVGTGGYQETQYF. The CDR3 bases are TGCGCCAGCAGCCAAGTGGGAACAGGGGGTTACCAAGAGACCCAGTACTTC.

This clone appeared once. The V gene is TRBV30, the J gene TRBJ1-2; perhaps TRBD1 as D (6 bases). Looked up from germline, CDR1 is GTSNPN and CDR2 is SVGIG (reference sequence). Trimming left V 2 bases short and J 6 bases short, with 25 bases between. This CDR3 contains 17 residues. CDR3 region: CAWSQRGYRGNFNGYTF. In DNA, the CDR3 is TGTGCCTGGAGTCAAAGGGGGTACAGAGGGAACTTCAATGGCTACACCTTC.

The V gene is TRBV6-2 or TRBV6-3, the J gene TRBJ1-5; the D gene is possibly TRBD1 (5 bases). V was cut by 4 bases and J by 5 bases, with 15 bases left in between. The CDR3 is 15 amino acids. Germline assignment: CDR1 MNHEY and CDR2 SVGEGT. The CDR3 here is CASSWGGVGYQPQHF. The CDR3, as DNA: TGTGCCAGCAGTTGGGGAGGGGTTGGATATCAGCCCCAGCATTTT.

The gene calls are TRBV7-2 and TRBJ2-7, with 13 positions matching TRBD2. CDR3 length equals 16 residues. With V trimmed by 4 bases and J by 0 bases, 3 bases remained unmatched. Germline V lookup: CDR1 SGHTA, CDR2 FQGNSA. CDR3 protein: CASSYRLAGGSYEQYF. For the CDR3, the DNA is TGTGCCAGCAGCTACCGACTAGCGGGGGGCTCCTACGAGCAGTACTTC.

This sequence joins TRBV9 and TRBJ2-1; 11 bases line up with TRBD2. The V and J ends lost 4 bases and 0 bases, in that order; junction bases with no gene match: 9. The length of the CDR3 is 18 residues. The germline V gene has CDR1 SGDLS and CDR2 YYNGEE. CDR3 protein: CASSSLAGGTPSYNEQFF. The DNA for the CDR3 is TGTGCCAGCAGCTCTCTAGCGGGGGGCACACCCTCCTACAATGAGCAGTTCTTC.

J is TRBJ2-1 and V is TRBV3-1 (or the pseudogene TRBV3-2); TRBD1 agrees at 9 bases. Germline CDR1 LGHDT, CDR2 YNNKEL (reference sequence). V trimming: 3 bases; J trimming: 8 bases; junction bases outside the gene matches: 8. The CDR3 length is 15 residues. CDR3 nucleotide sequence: TGTGCCAGCAGCCATCACGGGACAGGGACCGATGAGCAGTTCTTC. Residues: CASSHHGTGTDEQFF.

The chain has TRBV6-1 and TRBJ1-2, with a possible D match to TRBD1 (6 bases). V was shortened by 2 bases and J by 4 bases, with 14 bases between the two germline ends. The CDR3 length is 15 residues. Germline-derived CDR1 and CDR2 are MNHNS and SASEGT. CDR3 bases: TGTGCCAGCAGTGAATCCCTGGACAGCATCTATGGCTACACCTTC. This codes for CASSESLDSIYGYTF.

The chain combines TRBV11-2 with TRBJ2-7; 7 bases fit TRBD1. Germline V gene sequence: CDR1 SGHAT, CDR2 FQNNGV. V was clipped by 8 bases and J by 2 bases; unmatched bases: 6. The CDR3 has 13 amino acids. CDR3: CASGATGAYEQYF. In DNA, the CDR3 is TGTGCCAGCGGGGCAACAGGGGCCTACGAGCAGTACTTC.